This T cell receptor (beta chain) was captured by sequencing in a study of cytomegalovirus exposure and HLA in healthy donors. Vbeta (60) and Jbeta (13) primers were used in the PCR. The repertoire was sequenced with immunoSEQ multiplex PCR; TCRdb's copy has only in-frame clones and lacks some. The ten most abundant clones cover 0.58% of a sample with over 75,000 clones. Germline V lookup: CDR1 MDHEN, CDR2 SYDVKM. Trimming took off 5 bases at V and 1 base at J, with 9 bases between the two ends. This CDR3 has 13 amino acids. Note on this clone: The sample holds other DNA sequences that translate to the same CDR3.

The sequencing input was PBMCs. The origin of this receptor is a man in his fifties in good health and CMV-seronegative. The rearrangement joins TRBV28 to TRBJ2-7, with TRBD1 as a possible D gene (6 bases). The CDR3 protein is CASSPGQSYEQYF. Here the CDR3 DNA reads TGTGCCAGCAGTCCCGGACAGTCCTACGAGCAGTACTTC.